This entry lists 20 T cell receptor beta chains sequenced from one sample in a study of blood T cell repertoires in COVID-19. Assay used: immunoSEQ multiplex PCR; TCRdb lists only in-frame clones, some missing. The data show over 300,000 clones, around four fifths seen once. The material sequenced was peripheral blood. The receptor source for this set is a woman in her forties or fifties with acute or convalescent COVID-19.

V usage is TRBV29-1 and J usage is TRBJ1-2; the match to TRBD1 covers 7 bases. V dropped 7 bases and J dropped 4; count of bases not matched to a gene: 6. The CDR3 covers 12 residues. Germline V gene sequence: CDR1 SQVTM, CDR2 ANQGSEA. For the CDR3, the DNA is TGCAGCGCCCGCCGGGACAGCTATGGCTACACCTTC. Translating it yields CSARRDSYGYTF.

The CDR3 DNA follows: TGCAGCGTTGTAAGATACCAGGGTGATTACGAGCAGTACTTC. This codes for CSVVRYQGDYEQYF. The V and J genes are TRBV29-1 and TRBJ2-7; D may be TRBD1 (5 bases). Trimming left V 4 bases short and J 4 bases short, with 17 bases between. CDR1 SQVTM and CDR2 ANQGSEA come from the germline V gene. This CDR3 spans 14 amino acids.

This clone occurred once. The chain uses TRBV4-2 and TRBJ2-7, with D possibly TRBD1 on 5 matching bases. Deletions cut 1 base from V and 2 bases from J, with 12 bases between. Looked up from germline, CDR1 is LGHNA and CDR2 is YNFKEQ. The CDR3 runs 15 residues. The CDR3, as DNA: TGTGCCAGCAGCCAAGGGCAGGGTTTCGCCTACGAGCAGTACTTC. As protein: CASSQGQGFAYEQYF.

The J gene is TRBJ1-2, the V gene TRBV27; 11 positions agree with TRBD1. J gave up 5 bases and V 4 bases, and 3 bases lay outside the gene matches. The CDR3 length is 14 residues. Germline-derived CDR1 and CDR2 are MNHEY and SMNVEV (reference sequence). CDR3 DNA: TGTGCCAGCAGTTGGACAGGGGGCTTGTATGGCTACACCTTC. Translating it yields CASSWTGGLYGYTF.

The CDR3 DNA sequence: TGTGCCTGGGAACGTCAGGGGCCCAAAAACATTCAGTACTTC. Protein: CAWERQGPKNIQYF. This chain uses TRBV30 with TRBJ2-4; TRBD1 might be the D (6 bases). Trimming took off 5 bases at V and 2 bases at J, with 13 bases between the two ends. The germline CDR1 and CDR2 sequences are GTSNPN and SVGIG (reference sequence). CDR3 length equals 14 residues.

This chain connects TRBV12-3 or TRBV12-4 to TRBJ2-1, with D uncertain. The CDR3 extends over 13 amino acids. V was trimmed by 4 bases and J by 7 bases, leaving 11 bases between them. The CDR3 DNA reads TGTGCCAGCAGTTCCCTCCCCCCGAATGAGCAGTTCTTC. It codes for CASSSLPPNEQFF.

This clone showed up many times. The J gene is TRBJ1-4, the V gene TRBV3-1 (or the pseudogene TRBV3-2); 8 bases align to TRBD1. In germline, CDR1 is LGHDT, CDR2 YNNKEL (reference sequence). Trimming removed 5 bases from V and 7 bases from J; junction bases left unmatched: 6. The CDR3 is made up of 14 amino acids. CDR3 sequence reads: CASSGTGGSEKLFF. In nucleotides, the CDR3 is TGTGCCAGCAGCGGTACAGGGGGAAGTGAAAAACTGTTTTTT.

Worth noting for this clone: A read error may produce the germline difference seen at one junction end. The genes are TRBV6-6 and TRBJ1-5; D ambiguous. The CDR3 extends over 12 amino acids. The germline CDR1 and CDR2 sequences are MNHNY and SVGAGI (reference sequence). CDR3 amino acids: CTSVGGFPPQHF. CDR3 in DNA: TGTACCAGCGTGGGAGGGTTTCCGCCCCAGCATTTT.

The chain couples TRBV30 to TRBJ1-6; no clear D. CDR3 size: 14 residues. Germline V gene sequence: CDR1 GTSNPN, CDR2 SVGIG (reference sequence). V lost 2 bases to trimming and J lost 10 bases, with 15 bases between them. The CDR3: CAWSLDILSSPLHF. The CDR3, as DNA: TGTGCCTGGAGTTTAGACATCCTCAGCTCACCCCTCCACTTT.

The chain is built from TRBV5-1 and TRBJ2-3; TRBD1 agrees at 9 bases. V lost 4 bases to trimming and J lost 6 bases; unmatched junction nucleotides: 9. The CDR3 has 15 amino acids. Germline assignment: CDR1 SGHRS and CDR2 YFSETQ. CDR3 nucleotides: TGCGCCAGCAGCCCGGGACAGGGAGGTTTTGATACGCAGTATTTT. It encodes CASSPGQGGFDTQYF. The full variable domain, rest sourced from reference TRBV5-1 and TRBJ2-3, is KAGVTQTPRYLIKTRGQQVTLSCSPISGHRSVSWYQQTPGQGLQFLFEYFSETQRNKGNFPGRFSGRQFSNSRSEMNVSTLELGDSALYLCASSPGQGGFDTQYFGPGTRLTVL.

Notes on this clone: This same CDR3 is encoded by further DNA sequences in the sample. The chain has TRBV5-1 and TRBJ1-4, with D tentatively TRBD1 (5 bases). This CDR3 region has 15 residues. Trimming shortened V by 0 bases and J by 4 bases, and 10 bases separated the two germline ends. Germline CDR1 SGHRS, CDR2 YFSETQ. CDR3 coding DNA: TGCGCCAGCAGCTTGGCCTTGGGGGGTAATGAAAAACTGTTTTTT. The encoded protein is CASSLALGGNEKLFF.

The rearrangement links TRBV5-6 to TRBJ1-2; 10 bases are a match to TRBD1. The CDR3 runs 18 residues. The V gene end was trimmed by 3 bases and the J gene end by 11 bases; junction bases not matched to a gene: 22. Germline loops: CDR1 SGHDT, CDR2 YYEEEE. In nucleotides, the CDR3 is TGTGCCAGCAGCTCCGACAGGGGGCGCACGACCAGTTCTCTAGGTTACACCTTC. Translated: CASSSDRGRTTSSLGYTF.

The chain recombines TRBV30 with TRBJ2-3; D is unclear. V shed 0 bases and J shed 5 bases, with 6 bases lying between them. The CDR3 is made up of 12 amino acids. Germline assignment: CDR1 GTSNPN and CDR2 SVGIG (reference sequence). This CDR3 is CAWSVNGDTQYF. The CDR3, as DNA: TGTGCCTGGAGTGTAAACGGAGATACGCAGTATTTT. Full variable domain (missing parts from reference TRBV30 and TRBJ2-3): SQTIHQWPATLVQPVGSPLSLECTVEGTSNPNLYWYRQAAGRGLQLLFYSVGIGQISSEVPQNLSASRPQDRQFILSSKKLLLSDSGFYLCAWSVNGDTQYFGPGTRLTVL.

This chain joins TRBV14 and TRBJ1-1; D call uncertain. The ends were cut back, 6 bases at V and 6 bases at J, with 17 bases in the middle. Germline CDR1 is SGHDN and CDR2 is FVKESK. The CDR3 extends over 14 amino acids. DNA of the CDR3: TGTGCCAGCAGGGCTACAGTAGGAGGGTCTGAAGCTTTCTTT. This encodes CASRATVGGSEAFF.

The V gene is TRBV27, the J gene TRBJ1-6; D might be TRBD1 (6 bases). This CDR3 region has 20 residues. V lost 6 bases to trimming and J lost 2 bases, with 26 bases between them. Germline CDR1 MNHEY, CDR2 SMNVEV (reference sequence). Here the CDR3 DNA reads TGTGCCAGCAGCAGTTTAAGGGGGGGAGGGGGAGGCCCCTATAATTCACCCCTCCACTTT. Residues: CASSSLRGGGGGPYNSPLHF.

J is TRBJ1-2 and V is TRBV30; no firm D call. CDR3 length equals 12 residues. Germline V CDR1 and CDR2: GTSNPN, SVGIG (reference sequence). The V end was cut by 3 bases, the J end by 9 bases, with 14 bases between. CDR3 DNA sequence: TGTGCCTGGAGCTTAGGCCCCGGGAGCTACACCTTC. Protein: CAWSLGPGSYTF.

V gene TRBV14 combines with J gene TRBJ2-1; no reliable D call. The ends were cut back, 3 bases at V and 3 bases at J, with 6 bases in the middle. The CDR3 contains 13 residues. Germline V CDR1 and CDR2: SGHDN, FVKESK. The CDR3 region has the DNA TGTGCCAGCAGCCATGCGTTCTACAATGAGCAGTTCTTC. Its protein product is CASSHAFYNEQFF.

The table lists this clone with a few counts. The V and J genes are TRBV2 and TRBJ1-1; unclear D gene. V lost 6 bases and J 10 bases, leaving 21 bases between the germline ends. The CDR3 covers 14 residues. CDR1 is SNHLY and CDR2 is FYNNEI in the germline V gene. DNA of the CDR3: TGTGCCAGCAGAACCGACACCGCAGGAAATTTAGCTTTCTTT. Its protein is CASRTDTAGNLAFF.

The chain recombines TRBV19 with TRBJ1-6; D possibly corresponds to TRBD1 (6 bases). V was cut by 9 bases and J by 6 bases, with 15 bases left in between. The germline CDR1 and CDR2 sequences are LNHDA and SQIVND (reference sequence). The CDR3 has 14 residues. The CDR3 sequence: CASSLDRLNSPLHF. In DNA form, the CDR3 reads TGTGCCAGCAGTCTGGACAGACTTAATTCACCCCTCCACTTT.

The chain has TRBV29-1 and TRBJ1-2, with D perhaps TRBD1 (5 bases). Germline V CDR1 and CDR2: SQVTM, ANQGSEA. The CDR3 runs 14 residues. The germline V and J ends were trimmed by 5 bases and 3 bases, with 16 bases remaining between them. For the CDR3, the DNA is TGCAGCGTTAAAACTCAGGGTATTTACTATGGCTACACCTTC. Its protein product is CSVKTQGIYYGYTF. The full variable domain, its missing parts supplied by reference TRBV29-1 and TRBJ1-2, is SAVISQKPSRDICQRGTSLTIQCQVDSQVTMMFWYRQQPGQSLTLIATANQGSEATYESGFVIDKFPISRPNLTFSTLTVSNMSPEDSSIYLCSVKTQGIYYGYTFGSGTRLTVV.